The 2 T cell receptor beta chains reported below all come from one sample, sequenced in a study of CD8+ T cells in alopecia areata. Treatment defined: oral pan-JAK inhibitor, 5-10 mg twice daily. Sequencing used cDNA as its template, made by extracting RNA and reverse transcribing it. Assay: immunoSEQ multiplex PCR; the TCRdb copy retains only in-frame clones and omits some. The sample records about 74,000 clones, 29% being singletons. Specimen: CD8+ T cells sorted from blood, collected at week 4, from a patient treated with tofacitinib. These receptors originate from a human donor with alopecia areata.

The chain combines TRBV5-4 with TRBJ2-7; 8 nucleotides match TRBD2. Germline V gives CDR1 SGHNT, CDR2 YYREEE (reference sequence). The J segment lost 4 bases and the V segment lost 4 bases, leaving 7 bases of the junction unmatched. This CDR3 region has 14 residues. CDR3 region: CASSGSGRGYEQYF. As DNA, the CDR3 is TGTGCCAGCAGCGGGAGCGGGAGAGGTTACGAGCAGTACTTC.

V usage is TRBV29-1 and J usage is TRBJ1-5; tentatively, D is TRBD1 (6 bases). With 7 bases removed from V and 2 bases from J, the gap between germline ends came to 12 bases. CDR1 and CDR2 from the germline V gene are SQVTM and ANQGSEA. The CDR3 consists of 13 residues. The CDR3 is CSAQQGGNQPQHF. The CDR3 region has the DNA TGCAGCGCCCAACAGGGTGGCAATCAGCCCCAGCATTTT.